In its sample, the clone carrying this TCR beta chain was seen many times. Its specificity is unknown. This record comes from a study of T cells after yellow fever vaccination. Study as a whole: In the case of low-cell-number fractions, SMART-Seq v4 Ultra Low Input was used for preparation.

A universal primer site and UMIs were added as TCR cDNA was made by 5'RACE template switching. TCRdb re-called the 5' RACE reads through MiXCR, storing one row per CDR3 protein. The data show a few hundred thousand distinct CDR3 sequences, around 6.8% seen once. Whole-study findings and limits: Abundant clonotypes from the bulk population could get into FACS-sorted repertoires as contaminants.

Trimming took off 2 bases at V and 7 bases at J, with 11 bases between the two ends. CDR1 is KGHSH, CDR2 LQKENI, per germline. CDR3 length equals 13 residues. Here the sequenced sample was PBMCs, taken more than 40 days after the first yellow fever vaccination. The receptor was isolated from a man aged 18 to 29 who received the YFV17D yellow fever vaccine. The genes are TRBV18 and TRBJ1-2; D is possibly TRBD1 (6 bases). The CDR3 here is CASSPGGAGGYTF. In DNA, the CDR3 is TGTGCCAGCTCACCAGGGGGGGCTGGTGGCTACACCTTC.